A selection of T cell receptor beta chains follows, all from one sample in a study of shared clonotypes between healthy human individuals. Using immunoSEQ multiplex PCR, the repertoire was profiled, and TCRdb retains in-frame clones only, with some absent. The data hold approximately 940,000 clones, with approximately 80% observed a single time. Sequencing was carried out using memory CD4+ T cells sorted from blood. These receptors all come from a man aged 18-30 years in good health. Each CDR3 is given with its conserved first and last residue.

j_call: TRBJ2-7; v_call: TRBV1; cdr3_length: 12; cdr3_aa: CTSSRPAGEQYF
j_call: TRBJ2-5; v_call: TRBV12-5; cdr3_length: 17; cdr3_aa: CASGLVYLAGGPETQYF
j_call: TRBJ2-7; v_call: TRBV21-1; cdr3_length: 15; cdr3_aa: CASSKGRRQGYEQYF
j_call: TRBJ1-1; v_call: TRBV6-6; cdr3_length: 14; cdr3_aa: CASSYRFGNTEAFF
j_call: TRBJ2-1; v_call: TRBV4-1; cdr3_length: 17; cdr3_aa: CASSQDLLAGASYEQFF
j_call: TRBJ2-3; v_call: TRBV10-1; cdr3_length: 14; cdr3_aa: CASSDDGSTDTQYF
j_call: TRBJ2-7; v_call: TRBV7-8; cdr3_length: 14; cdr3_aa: CASSLLAGAYEQYF
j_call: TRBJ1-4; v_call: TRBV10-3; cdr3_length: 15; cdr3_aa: CAIEEGARVGEKLFF
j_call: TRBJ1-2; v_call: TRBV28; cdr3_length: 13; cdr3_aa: CASSSDRGQGYTF
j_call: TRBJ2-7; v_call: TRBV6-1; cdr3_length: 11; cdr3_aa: CASRTPLEQYF
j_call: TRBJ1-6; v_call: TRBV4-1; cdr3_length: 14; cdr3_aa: CASRRQGEASPLHF
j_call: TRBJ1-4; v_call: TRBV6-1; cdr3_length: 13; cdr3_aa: CASGGWVNEKLFF
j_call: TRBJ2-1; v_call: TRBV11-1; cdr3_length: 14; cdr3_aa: CASSLALVPPEQFF
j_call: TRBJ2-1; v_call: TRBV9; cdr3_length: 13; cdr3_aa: CASSGPQGNEQFF
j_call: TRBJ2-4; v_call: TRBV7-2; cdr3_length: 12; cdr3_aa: CASSLDLGRQYF
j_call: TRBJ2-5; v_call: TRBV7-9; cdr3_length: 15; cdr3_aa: CASSPGGSSEETQYF
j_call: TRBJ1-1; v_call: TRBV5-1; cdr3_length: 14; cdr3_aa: CASSSRGFPESAFF
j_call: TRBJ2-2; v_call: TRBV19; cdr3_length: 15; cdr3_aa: CASIPSGAHTGELFF